These T cell receptor beta chains were read from a single sample in a study of cytomegalovirus exposure and HLA in healthy donors. Using immunoSEQ multiplex PCR, the repertoire was profiled, and TCRdb retains in-frame clones only, with some absent. The table has approximately 180,000 clones, approximately 86% seen once. The sequencing sample was made of PBMCs. Receptors were obtained from a young woman in good health and CMV-seronegative. Both conserved end residues are part of each CDR3. The D gene is left open where the match is weak. Clone size is given for some rows only: seen once, a few or many times, or a class if the clone is expanded.

V gene	D gene	clone size	J gene	CDR3 protein	CDR3 DNA
TRBV19	NA	NA	TRBJ1-2	CASSIALGRGYTF	TGTGCCAGTAGTATAGCATTGGGGAGGGGCTACACCTTC
TRBV11-2	NA	NA	TRBJ2-2	CASSLDLGSGELFF	TGTGCCAGCAGCTTAGATCTGGGCAGCGGGGAGCTGTTTTTT
TRBV4-2	TRBD2	NA	TRBJ2-7	CASSRAAGEEYEQYF	TGTGCCAGCAGCCGAGCAGCGGGAGAGGAATACGAGCAGTACTTC
TRBV19	TRBD1	once	TRBJ1-5	CASSIVSGQGSQPQHF	TGTGCCAGTAGTATAGTATCGGGACAGGGGTCTCAGCCCCAGCATTTT
TRBV9	NA	few	TRBJ1-2	CASTQTAYRAEGYTF	TGTGCCAGCACCCAAACCGCTTACAGGGCTGAGGGCTACACCTTC
TRBV2	TRBD1	few	TRBJ1-3	CASRPTGGDTIYF	TGTGCCAGCAGGCCGACAGGGGGAGACACCATATATTTT
TRBV29-1	TRBD2	NA	TRBJ2-3	CSVAAGNPTDTQYF	TGCAGCGTGGCAGCGGGGAACCCCACAGATACGCAGTATTTT
TRBV29-1	TRBD2	NA	TRBJ2-1	CSVEDLLAGEYDEQFF	TGCAGCGTTGAAGATCTACTAGCGGGAGAATACGATGAGCAGTTCTTC
TRBV19	TRBD1	NA	TRBJ2-6	CASGWTWDSRSGANVLTF	TGTGCCAGTGGGTGGACCTGGGACAGCCGCTCTGGGGCCAACGTCCTGACTTTC
TRBV19	TRBD2	NA	TRBJ2-7	CASSMELAKNEQYF	TGTGCCAGTAGTATGGAACTAGCGAAGAACGAGCAGTACTTC
TRBV30	TRBD1	NA	TRBJ2-7	CAWTGGSDYEQYF	TGTGCCTGGACAGGGGGTTCCGACTACGAGCAGTACTTC
TRBV28	NA	once	TRBJ2-7	CASSSPGYEQYF	TGTGCCAGCAGTTCTCCAGGCTACGAGCAGTACTTC
TRBV5-1	TRBD2	NA	TRBJ2-1	CASSLTGGAYNEQFF	TGCGCCAGCAGCTTGACGGGGGGGGCGTACAATGAGCAGTTCTTC
TRBV25-1	NA	NA	TRBJ1-6	CASSDRAMNSPLHF	TGTGCCAGCAGTGACAGGGCTATGAATTCACCCCTCCACTTT
TRBV5-6	NA	NA	TRBJ1-4	CASSLDGRGRANEKLFF	TGTGCCAGCAGCTTGGATGGCAGGGGTCGGGCTAATGAAAAACTGTTTTTT
TRBV29-1	TRBD1	few	TRBJ1-1	CSVTRQGNTEAFF	TGCAGCGTAACCCGACAGGGGAACACTGAAGCTTTCTTT
TRBV12-5	TRBD2	NA	TRBJ2-2	CASGLGIAGNTGELFF	TGTGCTAGTGGTTTGGGAATAGCGGGAAACACCGGGGAGCTGTTTTTT
TRBV29-1	NA	few	TRBJ1-1	CSVGRGGNTEAFF	TGCAGCGTTGGGAGGGGAGGGAACACTGAAGCTTTCTTT
TRBV19	TRBD1	few	TRBJ1-5	CASIEGQGNQPQHF	TGTGCCAGTATTGAGGGACAGGGCAATCAGCCCCAGCATTTT
TRBV7-8	NA	NA	TRBJ1-1	CASSLRLAGEAFF	TGTGCCAGCAGCTTACGTTTGGCAGGTGAAGCTTTCTTT
TRBV11-3	NA	few	TRBJ2-2	CASRLLERAQELFF	TGTGCCAGCAGGCTACTAGAAAGGGCCCAGGAGCTGTTTTTT
TRBV10-2	TRBD1	NA	TRBJ1-5	CASSGGQGTSNQPQHF	TGCGCCAGCAGTGGAGGACAGGGAACGAGCAATCAGCCCCAGCATTTT
TRBV2	TRBD1	NA	TRBJ2-7	CASSDLRTGGHEQYF	TGTGCCAGCAGTGATCTAAGGACAGGGGGCCACGAGCAGTACTTC
TRBV18	NA	few	TRBJ2-7	CASSPGLAQVSYEQYF	TGTGCCAGCTCACCAGGGCTCGCGCAGGTCTCCTACGAGCAGTACTTC
TRBV7-2	TRBD1	NA	TRBJ1-2	CASSPGTDYGYTF	TGTGCCAGCAGCCCAGGGACAGACTATGGCTACACCTTC
TRBV9	NA	NA	TRBJ2-1	CASSVVLQQGRSEQFF	TGTGCCAGCAGCGTAGTTCTCCAACAGGGACGGAGTGAGCAGTTCTTC
TRBV7-2	TRBD1	NA	TRBJ2-7	CASSLWGTGAPYEQYF	TGTGCCAGCAGCCTGTGGGGGACAGGGGCCCCCTACGAGCAGTACTTC
TRBV5-1	NA	NA	TRBJ2-1	CASSLVRGRNEQFF	TGCGCCAGCAGCTTAGTCAGGGGTCGAAATGAGCAGTTCTTC
TRBV4-1	NA	NA	TRBJ2-2	CASSLVAGGENTGELFF	TGCGCCAGCAGCCTTGTGGCCGGGGGAGAGAACACCGGGGAGCTGTTTTTT
TRBV4-3	TRBD2	NA	TRBJ2-7	CASSQDFLAGAVEQYF	TGCGCCAGCAGCCAAGATTTTCTAGCGGGAGCGGTCGAGCAGTACTTC
TRBV5-1	NA	NA	TRBJ2-7	CASSSGRNEQYF	TGCGCCAGCAGTTCGGGGAGGAACGAGCAGTACTTC
TRBV11-2	TRBD2	NA	TRBJ2-7	CASSLVGLAGGPKYEQYF	TGTGCCAGCAGCTTAGTAGGACTAGCGGGGGGCCCCAAATACGAGCAGTACTTC
TRBV25-1	NA	NA	TRBJ2-5	CASSESRLRETQYF	TGTGCCAGCAGTGAATCTAGGCTTCGAGAGACCCAGTACTTC
TRBV7-9	NA	NA	TRBJ1-3	CSSSRTRGFPGGNTIYF	TGTTCCAGCAGCCGGACTCGGGGGTTCCCGGGGGGAAACACCATATATTTT
TRBV19	NA	NA	TRBJ1-3	CASSHLRGSGNTIYF	TGTGCCAGTAGTCATCTCAGGGGCTCTGGAAACACCATATATTTT
TRBV4-3	TRBD2	NA	TRBJ2-3	CASSQEGSGRDTQYF	TGCGCCAGCAGCCAAGAGGGCAGCGGGAGGGATACGCAGTATTTT
TRBV27	NA	NA	TRBJ2-7	CASSPSVSYEQYF	TGTGCCAGCAGTCCCTCGGTATCCTACGAGCAGTACTTC
TRBV5-4	TRBD1	NA	TRBJ2-3	CASSRFGQGTDTQYF	TGTGCCAGCAGCCGGTTCGGACAGGGCACAGATACGCAGTATTTT
TRBV11-2	TRBD1	NA	TRBJ2-7	CASSITGTDYEQYF	TGTGCCAGCAGCATAACCGGGACAGACTACGAGCAGTACTTC
TRBV15	NA	once	TRBJ2-7	CATSRGERGTYEQSF	TGTGCCACCAGCAGAGGGGAGAGGGGGACCTACGAGCAGTCCTTC
TRBV30	NA	NA	TRBJ2-1	CAWSVGTGATNEQFF	TGTGCCTGGAGTGTAGGAACGGGAGCTACCAATGAGCAGTTCTTC
TRBV5-5	NA	NA	TRBJ1-3	CASSYDSSGNTIYF	TGTGCCAGCAGCTATGACAGCTCTGGAAACACCATATATTTT
TRBV28	NA	NA	TRBJ1-6	CASSLWQGGNSPLHF	TGTGCCAGCAGTTTATGGCAGGGAGGGAATTCACCCCTCCACTTT
TRBV7-9	NA	NA	TRBJ2-7	CASWGPTGSYEQYF	TGTGCCTCTTGGGGCCCTACGGGCTCCTACGAGCAGTACTTC
TRBV6-4	NA	NA	TRBJ2-1	CASSDVGRYSYNEQFF	TGTGCCAGCAGTGACGTGGGCCGGTACTCCTACAATGAGCAGTTCTTC
TRBV5-4	NA	NA	TRBJ1-5	CASSIGGQPQHF	TGTGCCAGCAGCATAGGAGGCCAGCCCCAGCATTTT
TRBV6-5	TRBD1	NA	TRBJ1-2	CASSYGTGGGYGYTF	TGTGCCAGCAGTTACGGGACAGGGGGAGGCTATGGCTACACCTTC
TRBV6-1	TRBD1	NA	TRBJ2-7	CASSSYRGAYEQYF	TGTGCCAGCAGTTCCTACAGGGGAGCCTACGAGCAGTACTTC
TRBV18	TRBD1	NA	TRBJ2-1	CASSLTGQGFNNEQFF	TGTGCCAGCTCACTAACCGGACAGGGGTTTAACAATGAGCAGTTCTTC
TRBV2	NA	NA	TRBJ2-4	CASTTQRPGGLAKNIQHF	TGTGCCAGCACCACCCAGCGGCCGGGGGGCCTAGCCAAAAACATTCAGCACTTC
TRBV19	NA	NA	TRBJ2-5	CASGPGQETQYF	TGTGCCAGTGGGCCAGGCCAAGAGACCCAGTACTTC
TRBV7-3	TRBD1	NA	TRBJ1-2	CASSAGQDYGYTF	TGTGCCAGCAGCGCGGGACAGGACTATGGCTACACCTTC
TRBV21-1	NA	NA	TRBJ2-3	CASSIYRGRTDTQYF	TGTGCCAGCAGCATTTACAGGGGACGCACAGATACGCAGTATTTT
TRBV28	NA	NA	TRBJ2-3	CASSLEGRWADTQYF	TGTGCCAGCAGTTTAGAGGGTCGATGGGCAGATACGCAGTATTTT
TRBV6-1	NA	NA	TRBJ1-5	CASSESTDANQPQHF	TGTGCCAGCAGTGAATCCACAGATGCCAATCAGCCCCAGCATTTT
TRBV6-5	NA	NA	TRBJ2-1	CASSPRHTYNEQFF	TGTGCCAGCAGTCCCCGACACACATACAATGAGCAGTTCTTC